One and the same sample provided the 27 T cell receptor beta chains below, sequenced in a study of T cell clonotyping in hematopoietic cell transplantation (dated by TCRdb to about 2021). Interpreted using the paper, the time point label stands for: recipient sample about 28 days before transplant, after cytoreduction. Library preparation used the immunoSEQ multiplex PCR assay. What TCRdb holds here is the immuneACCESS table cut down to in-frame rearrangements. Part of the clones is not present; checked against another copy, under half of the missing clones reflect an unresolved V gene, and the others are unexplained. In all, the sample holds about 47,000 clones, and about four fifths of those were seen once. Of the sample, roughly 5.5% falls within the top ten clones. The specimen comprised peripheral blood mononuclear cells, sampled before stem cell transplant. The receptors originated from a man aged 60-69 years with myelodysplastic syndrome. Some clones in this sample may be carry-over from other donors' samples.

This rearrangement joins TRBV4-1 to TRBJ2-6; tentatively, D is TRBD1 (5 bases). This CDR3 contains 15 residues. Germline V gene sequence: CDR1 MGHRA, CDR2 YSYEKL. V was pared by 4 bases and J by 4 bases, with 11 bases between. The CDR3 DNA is TGCGCCAGCAGCCCACTAACAGGAGGGGCCAACGTCCTGACTTTC. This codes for CASSPLTGGANVLTF.

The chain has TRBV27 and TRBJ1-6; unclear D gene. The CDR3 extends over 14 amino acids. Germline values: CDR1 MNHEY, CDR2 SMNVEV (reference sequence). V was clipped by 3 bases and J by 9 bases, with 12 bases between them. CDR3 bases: TGTGCCAGCAGTTTCGGGCAGAGATTTTCACCCCTCCACTTT. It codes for CASSFGQRFSPLHF.

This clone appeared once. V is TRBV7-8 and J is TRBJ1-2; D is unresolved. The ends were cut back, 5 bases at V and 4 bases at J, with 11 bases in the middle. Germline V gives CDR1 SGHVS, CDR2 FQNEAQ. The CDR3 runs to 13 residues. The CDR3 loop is CASSPAQSYGYTF. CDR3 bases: TGTGCCAGCAGCCCCGCCCAGTCCTATGGCTACACCTTC.

The CDR3 sequence: CASSVLWSKDNEQFF. In DNA form, the CDR3 reads TGTGCCAGCAGCGTATTGTGGTCGAAAGACAATGAGCAGTTCTTC. The rearrangement joins TRBV9 to TRBJ2-1; D unclear. There are 15 residues in the CDR3. The V and J ends lost 1 base and 5 bases respectively, with 13 bases between them. The germline gives CDR1 SGDLS, CDR2 YYNGEE.

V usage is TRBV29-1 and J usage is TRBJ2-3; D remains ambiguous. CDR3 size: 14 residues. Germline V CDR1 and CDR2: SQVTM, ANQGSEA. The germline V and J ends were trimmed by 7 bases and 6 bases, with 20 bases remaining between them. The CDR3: CSAQFFHHGDTQYF. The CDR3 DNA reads TGCAGCGCCCAATTTTTTCATCACGGGGATACGCAGTATTTT.

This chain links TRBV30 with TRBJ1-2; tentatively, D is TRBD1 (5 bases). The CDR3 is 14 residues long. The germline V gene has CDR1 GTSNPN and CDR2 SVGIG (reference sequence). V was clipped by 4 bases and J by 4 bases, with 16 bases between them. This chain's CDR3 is CAWTPGVGVYGYTF. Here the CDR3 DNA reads TGTGCCTGGACCCCTGGGGTGGGGGTCTATGGCTACACCTTC.

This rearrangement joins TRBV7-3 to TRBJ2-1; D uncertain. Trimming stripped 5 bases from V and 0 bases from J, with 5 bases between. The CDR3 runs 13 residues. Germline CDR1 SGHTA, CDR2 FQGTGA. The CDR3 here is CASSLGSYNEQFF. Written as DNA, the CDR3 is TGTGCCAGCAGCCTAGGCTCCTACAATGAGCAGTTCTTC.

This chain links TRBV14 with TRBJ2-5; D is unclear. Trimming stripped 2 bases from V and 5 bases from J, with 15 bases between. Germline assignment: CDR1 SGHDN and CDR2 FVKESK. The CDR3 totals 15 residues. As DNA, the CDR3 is TGTGCCAGCAGCCAATCCTGGTACAACGAGGAGACCCAGTACTTC. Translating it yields CASSQSWYNEETQYF.

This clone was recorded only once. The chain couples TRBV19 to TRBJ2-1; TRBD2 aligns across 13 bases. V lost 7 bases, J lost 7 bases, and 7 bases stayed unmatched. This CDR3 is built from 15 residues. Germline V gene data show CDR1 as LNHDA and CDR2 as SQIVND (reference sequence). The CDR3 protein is CASTMGLAGTNEQFF. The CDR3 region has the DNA TGTGCCAGTACAATGGGACTAGCGGGGACGAATGAGCAGTTCTTC.

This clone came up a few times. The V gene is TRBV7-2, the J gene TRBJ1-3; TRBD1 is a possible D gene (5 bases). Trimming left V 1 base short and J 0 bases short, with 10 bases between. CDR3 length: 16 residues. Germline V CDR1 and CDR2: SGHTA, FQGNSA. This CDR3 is CASSLVFQGSGNTIYF. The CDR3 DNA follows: TGTGCCAGCAGCTTAGTCTTCCAGGGCTCTGGAAACACCATATATTTT. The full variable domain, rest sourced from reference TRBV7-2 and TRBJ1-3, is GAGVSQSPSNKVTEKGKDVELRCDPISGHTALYWYRQSLGQGLEFLIYFQGNSAPDKSGLPSDRFSAERTGGSVSTLTIQRTQQEDSAVYLCASSLVFQGSGNTIYFGEGSWLTVV.

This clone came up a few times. CDR3 DNA sequence: TGTGCCAGCAGCTTGCCGACAGGGGGCCTGGAGGAGACCCAGTACTTC. The encoded protein is CASSLPTGGLEETQYF. The chain links TRBV7-2 to TRBJ2-5; 10 bases agree with TRBD1. This CDR3 has 16 residues. Germline CDR1 and CDR2: SGHTA and FQGNSA. V shed 3 bases, J shed 5 bases, and the junction held 9 bases outside the gene matches.

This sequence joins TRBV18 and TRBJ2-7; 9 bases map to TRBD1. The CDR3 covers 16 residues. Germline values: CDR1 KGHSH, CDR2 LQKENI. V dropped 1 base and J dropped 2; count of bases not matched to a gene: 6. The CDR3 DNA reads TGTGCCAGCTCACCACAGACTAGGACAGGGGCCTACGAGCAGTACTTC. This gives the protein CASSPQTRTGAYEQYF.

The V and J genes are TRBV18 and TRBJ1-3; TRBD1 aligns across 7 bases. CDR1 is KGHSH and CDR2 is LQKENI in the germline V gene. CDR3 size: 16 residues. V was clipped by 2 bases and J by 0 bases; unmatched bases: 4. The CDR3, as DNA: TGTGCCAGCTCACCAAGACAGGGAAACTCTGGAAACACCATATATTTT. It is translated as CASSPRQGNSGNTIYF.

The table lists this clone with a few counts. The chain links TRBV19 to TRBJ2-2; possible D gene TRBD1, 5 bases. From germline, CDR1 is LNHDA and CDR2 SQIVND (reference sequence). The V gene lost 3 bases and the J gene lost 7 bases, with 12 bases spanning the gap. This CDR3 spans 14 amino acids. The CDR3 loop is CASSMPGFSGELFF. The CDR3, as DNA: TGTGCCAGTAGTATGCCAGGGTTTAGCGGGGAGCTGTTTTTT.

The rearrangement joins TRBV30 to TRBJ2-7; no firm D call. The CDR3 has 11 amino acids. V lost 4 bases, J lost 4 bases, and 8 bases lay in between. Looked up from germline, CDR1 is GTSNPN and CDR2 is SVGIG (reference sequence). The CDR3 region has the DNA TGTGCCTGGATGAATAGTTACGAGCAGTACTTC. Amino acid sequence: CAWMNSYEQYF.

CDR3 nucleotide sequence: TGTGCCAGCAGCCCCCGGTCATCGACTGGTAATTCACCCCTCCACTTT. Its translation is CASSPRSSTGNSPLHF. The chain links TRBV7-2 to TRBJ1-6, with no clear D. The germline CDR1 and CDR2 sequences are SGHTA and FQGNSA. The CDR3 consists of 16 residues. V was shortened by 5 bases and J by 6 bases, with 17 bases between the two germline ends.

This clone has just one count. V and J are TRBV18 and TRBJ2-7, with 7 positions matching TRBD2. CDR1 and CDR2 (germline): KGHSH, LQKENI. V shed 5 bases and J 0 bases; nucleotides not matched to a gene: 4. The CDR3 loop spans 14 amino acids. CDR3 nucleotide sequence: TGTGCCAGCTCAAGCGGGGTGGCCTCCTACGAGCAGTACTTC. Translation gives CASSSGVASYEQYF.

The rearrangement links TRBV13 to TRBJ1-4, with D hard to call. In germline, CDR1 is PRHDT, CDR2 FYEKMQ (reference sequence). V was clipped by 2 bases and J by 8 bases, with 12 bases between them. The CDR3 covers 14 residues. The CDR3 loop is CASSLRGKGEKLFF. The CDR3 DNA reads TGTGCCAGCAGCTTACGAGGGAAAGGCGAAAAACTGTTTTTT.

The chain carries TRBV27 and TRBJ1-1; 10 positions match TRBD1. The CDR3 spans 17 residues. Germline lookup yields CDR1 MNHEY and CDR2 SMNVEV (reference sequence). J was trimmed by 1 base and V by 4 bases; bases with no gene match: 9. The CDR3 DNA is TGTGCCAGCAGTTCCCTGGTGACAGGGGGCCGGAACACTGAAGCTTTCTTT. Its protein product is CASSSLVTGGRNTEAFF.

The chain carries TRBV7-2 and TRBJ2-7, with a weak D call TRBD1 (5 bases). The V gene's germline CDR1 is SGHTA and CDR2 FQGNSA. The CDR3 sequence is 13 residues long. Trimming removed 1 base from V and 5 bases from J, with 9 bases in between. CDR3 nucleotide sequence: TGTGCCAGCAGCTTAGTGGCAGGGCACGAGCAGTACTTC. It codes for CASSLVAGHEQYF.

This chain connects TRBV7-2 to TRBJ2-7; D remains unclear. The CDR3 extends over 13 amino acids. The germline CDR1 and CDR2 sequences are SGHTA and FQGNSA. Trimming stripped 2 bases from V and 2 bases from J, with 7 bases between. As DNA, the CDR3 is TGTGCCAGCAGCTTAAGGATAGCCTACGAGCAGTACTTC. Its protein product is CASSLRIAYEQYF. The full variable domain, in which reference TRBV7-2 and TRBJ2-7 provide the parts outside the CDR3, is GAGVSQSPSNKVTEKGKDVELRCDPISGHTALYWYRQSLGQGLEFLIYFQGNSAPDKSGLPSDRFSAERTGGSVSTLTIQRTQQEDSAVYLCASSLRIAYEQYFGPGTRLTVT.

CDR3: CASSERLGGARETQYF. The CDR3 region has the DNA TGTGCCAGCAGTGAACGATTGGGAGGGGCCAGGGAGACCCAGTACTTC. The V and J genes are TRBV6-1 and TRBJ2-5; 7 positions match TRBD2. Germline V gives CDR1 MNHNS, CDR2 SASEGT. V trimming: 2 bases; J trimming: 5 bases; junction bases outside the gene matches: 11. The length of the CDR3 is 16 residues.

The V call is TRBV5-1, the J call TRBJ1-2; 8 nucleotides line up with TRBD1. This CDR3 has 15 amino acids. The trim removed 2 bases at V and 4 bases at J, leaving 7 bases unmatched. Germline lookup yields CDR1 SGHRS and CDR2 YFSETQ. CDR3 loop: CASSLTDRDAYGYTF. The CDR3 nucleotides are TGCGCCAGCAGCTTAACGGACAGGGATGCCTATGGCTACACCTTC.

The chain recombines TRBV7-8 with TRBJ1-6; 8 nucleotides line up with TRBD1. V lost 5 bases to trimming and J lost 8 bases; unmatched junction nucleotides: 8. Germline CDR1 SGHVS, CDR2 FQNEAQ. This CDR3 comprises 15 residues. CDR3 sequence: CASSASGGGYSPLHF. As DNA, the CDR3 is TGTGCCAGCAGCGCTTCAGGGGGCGGTTATTCACCCCTCCACTTT.

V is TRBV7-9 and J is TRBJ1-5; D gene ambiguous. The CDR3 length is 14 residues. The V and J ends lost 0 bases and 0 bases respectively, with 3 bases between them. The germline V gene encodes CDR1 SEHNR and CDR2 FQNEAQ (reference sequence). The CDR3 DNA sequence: TGTGCCAGCAGCTTAGCCAGTAGCAATCAGCCCCAGCATTTT. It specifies CASSLASSNQPQHF.

This CDR3 reads CATSGLRKTQYF. The CDR3 bases are TGTGCCACCTCAGGGTTGAGGAAGACCCAGTACTTC. The chain joins TRBV28 to TRBJ2-5; maybe TRBD1 (5 bases). Germline V gives CDR1 MDHEN, CDR2 SYDVKM. V was clipped by 10 bases and J by 6 bases, with 15 bases between them. The CDR3 runs 12 residues. The full variable domain, with the rest looked up from reference TRBV28 and TRBJ2-5, is DVKVTQSSRYLVKRTGEKVFLECVQDMDHENMFWYRQDPGLGLRLIYFSYDVKMKEKGDIPEGYSVSREKKERFSLILESASTNQTSMYLCATSGLRKTQYFGPGTRLLVL.

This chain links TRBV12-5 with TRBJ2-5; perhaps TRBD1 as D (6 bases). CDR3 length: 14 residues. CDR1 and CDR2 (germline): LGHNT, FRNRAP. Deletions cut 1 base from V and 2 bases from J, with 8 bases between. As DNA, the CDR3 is TGTGCTAGTGGTTTGGGGGACACTCAAGAGACCCAGTACTTC. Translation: CASGLGDTQETQYF.